The next 29 T cell receptor beta chains were all read from a single sample in a study of identifying expanded T cells in peripheral blood. Only in-frame clones appear in the TCRdb table, and some are missing; sequencing was by immunoSEQ multiplex PCR. Of under 150,000 clones listed, around nine tenths were seen once; the top ten hold roughly 7.9%. Material: blood. All receptors come from a person aged 18 to 75 in good health.

This clone was counted only a few times. The chain carries TRBV5-4 and TRBJ2-3, with 7 nucleotides matching TRBD2. V lost 4 bases and J lost 1; bases outside the gene matches: 9. The CDR3 extends over 16 amino acids. The germline gives CDR1 SGHNT, CDR2 YYREEE (reference sequence). The CDR3 region is CASSQGTRGGTDTQYF. CDR3 nucleotides: TGTGCCAGCAGCCAGGGAACCCGGGGGGGCACAGATACGCAGTATTTT.

V usage is TRBV6-6 and J usage is TRBJ1-1, with D unclear. This CDR3 spans 11 amino acids. Germline V lookup: CDR1 MNHNY, CDR2 SVGAGI (reference sequence). V was clipped by 4 bases and J by 10 bases, with 10 bases between them. The CDR3 nucleotides read TGTGCCAGCAGTTCCGTGGGTTTAGCTTTCTTT. Its translation is CASSSVGLAFF.

The genes are TRBV6-5 and TRBJ2-7, with 9 nucleotides matching TRBD2. Losses at the gene ends were 4 bases for V and 4 bases for J; bases not matched to a gene: 5. The CDR3 spans 14 residues. The V gene's germline CDR1 is MNHEY and CDR2 SVGAGI. This CDR3 reads CASSLAGGAYEQYF. The CDR3 DNA reads TGTGCCAGCAGTTTGGCGGGGGGGGCGTACGAGCAGTACTTC.

For the CDR3, the DNA is TGCAGCGGCAAACAGGGGATGAACACTGAAGCTTTCTTT. It is translated as CSGKQGMNTEAFF. The chain carries TRBV29-1 and TRBJ1-1; TRBD1 aligns across 7 bases. V lost 7 bases and J lost 0; bases outside the gene matches: 5. Germline loops: CDR1 SQVTM, CDR2 ANQGSEA. The CDR3 consists of 13 residues.

CDR3 loop: CASSLGEYRTEAFF. CDR3 in DNA: TGCGCCAGCAGCTTGGGGGAGTATAGGACTGAAGCTTTCTTT. The chain recombines TRBV5-1 with TRBJ1-1; D ambiguous. The CDR3 is 14 residues long. CDR1 SGHRS and CDR2 YFSETQ come from the germline V gene. V was cut by 0 bases and J by 5 bases, with 11 bases left in between.

The chain combines TRBV19 with TRBJ1-5; D perhaps matches TRBD1 (5 bases). CDR1 LNHDA and CDR2 SQIVND come from the germline V gene (reference sequence). The V and J ends lost 6 bases and 5 bases respectively, with 8 bases between them. The CDR3 extends over 12 amino acids. CDR3 residues: CASRDTDQPQHF. The DNA of the CDR3 is TGTGCCAGTAGGGACACGGATCAGCCCCAGCATTTT. Full variable domain (remainder filled in from reference TRBV19 and TRBJ1-5): DGGITQSPKYLFRKEGQNVTLSCEQNLNHDAMYWYRQDPGQGLRLIYYSQIVNDFQKGDIAEGYSVSREKKESFPLTVTSAQKNPTAFYLCASRDTDQPQHFGDGTRLSIL.

This chain connects TRBV5-1 to TRBJ1-6; unclear D gene. Per the germline V gene, CDR1 is SGHRS and CDR2 is YFSETQ. V lost 4 bases to trimming and J lost 14 bases, with 10 bases between them. The CDR3 consists of 11 residues. In nucleotides, the CDR3 is TGCGCCAGCAGCGCCGGGGTCGCCCTCCACTTT. It is translated as CASSAGVALHF.

This CDR3 is CASRPGRRGEQYF. CDR3 bases: TGTGCCAGCAGGCCGGGACGAAGGGGCGAGCAGTACTTC. J is TRBJ2-7 and V is TRBV6-5, with D tentatively TRBD1 or TRBD2 (5 bases each). The germline V gene encodes CDR1 MNHEY and CDR2 SVGAGI. CDR3 length: 13 residues. V was pared by 6 bases and J by 6 bases, with 15 bases between.

This clone occurred once. The chain links TRBV6-1 to TRBJ1-3; D ambiguous. The CDR3 has 13 residues. V was cut by 5 bases and J by 4 bases, with 9 bases left in between. Germline V gene lookup returns CDR1 MNHNS and CDR2 SASEGT. The CDR3 nucleotides read TGTGCCAGCAGTCGGACTGAGGGAAACACCATATATTTT. Its translation is CASSRTEGNTIYF.

The rearrangement links TRBV5-4 to TRBJ2-7; possible D gene TRBD1, 6 bases. This CDR3 comprises 14 residues. Trimming removed 3 bases from V and 4 bases from J, with 14 bases in between. Germline CDR1 is SGHNT and CDR2 is YYREEE (reference sequence). CDR3: CASSSVQGDYEQYF. The CDR3 DNA sequence: TGTGCCAGCAGCTCCGTACAGGGAGATTACGAGCAGTACTTC. Combining the CDR3 with reference TRBV5-4 and TRBJ2-7 gives the whole variable domain ETGVTQSPTHLIKTRGQQVTLRCSSQSGHNTVSWYQQALGQGPQFIFQYYREEENGRGNFPPRFSGLQFPNYSSELNVNALELDDSALYLCASSSVQGDYEQYFGPGTRLTVT.

The chain links TRBV29-1 to TRBJ1-1; D not certain. The length of the CDR3 is 12 residues. V lost 6 bases to trimming and J lost 5 bases, with 13 bases between them. Germline lookup yields CDR1 SQVTM and CDR2 ANQGSEA. CDR3: CSVGLSETEAFF. CDR3 nucleotides: TGCAGCGTGGGATTATCAGAAACTGAAGCTTTCTTT.

The chain joins TRBV30 to TRBJ1-1, with a tentative D call TRBD1 (6 bases). This CDR3 is 13 amino acids long. Between the trimmed V and J ends, which lost 2 bases and 11 bases, there was a span of 18 bases. CDR1 is GTSNPN and CDR2 is SVGIG in the germline V gene (reference sequence). CDR3 protein: CAWSLGGTLTAFF. The CDR3 DNA reads TGTGCCTGGAGTTTGGGGGGCACCCTGACCGCTTTCTTT.

The chain uses TRBV19 and TRBJ1-1; perhaps TRBD1 as D (5 bases). Per germline, CDR1 LNHDA and CDR2 SQIVND (reference sequence). This CDR3 is built from 16 residues. V was pared by 5 bases and J by 1 base, with 17 bases between. CDR3 in amino acids: CASSLDLGVGNTEAFF. The CDR3 bases are TGTGCCAGTAGTCTGGATTTGGGGGTTGGGAACACTGAAGCTTTCTTT.

V and J are TRBV14 and TRBJ2-7; D uncertain. The CDR3 is 12 residues long. Trimming left V 4 bases short and J 2 bases short, with 6 bases between. Per the germline V gene, CDR1 is SGHDN and CDR2 is FVKESK. The CDR3 spells CASSLVTYEQYF. DNA for the CDR3: TGTGCCAGCAGCCTTGTCACCTACGAGCAGTACTTC.

This clone was detected a few times. V usage is TRBV7-2 and J usage is TRBJ2-7; 8 nucleotides match TRBD2. V shed 4 bases, J shed 2 bases, and the junction held 7 bases outside the gene matches. The CDR3 is made up of 15 amino acids. Germline V CDR1 and CDR2: SGHTA, FQGNSA. CDR3 sequence reads: CASSWRRGAAYEQYF. CDR3 coding DNA: TGTGCCAGCAGCTGGAGGCGGGGGGCGGCCTACGAGCAGTACTTC.

This chain links TRBV5-4 with TRBJ2-5; 13 nucleotides match TRBD2. The CDR3 has 17 amino acids. V lost 1 base and J lost 4; bases outside the gene matches: 7. The germline gives CDR1 SGHNT, CDR2 YYREEE (reference sequence). CDR3 residues: CASSLRGLAGDRETQYF. Written as DNA, the CDR3 is TGTGCCAGCAGCTTGAGAGGACTAGCGGGGGACCGAGAGACCCAGTACTTC.

This clone was detected a few times. The rearrangement uses TRBV4-2 and TRBJ1-1; TRBD1 matches at 8 bases. The trim removed 1 base at V and 10 bases at J, leaving 14 bases unmatched. Germline CDR1 and CDR2: LGHNA and YNFKEQ. The CDR3 covers 16 residues. The CDR3 spells CASSQVKAGGLSGAFF. The CDR3 nucleotides read TGTGCCAGCAGCCAAGTAAAGGCAGGGGGCCTTTCAGGAGCTTTCTTT.

This chain links TRBV5-6 with TRBJ2-3, with 11 bases that match TRBD2. The length of the CDR3 is 15 residues. The V segment lost 1 base and the J segment 6 bases; nucleotides outside the gene matches: 4. Germline CDR1 and CDR2: SGHDT and YYEEEE. CDR3 DNA sequence: TGTGCCAGCAGCTTGAGACTAGCGGGACGGGATACGCAGTATTTT. It codes for CASSLRLAGRDTQYF.

V and J are TRBV30 and TRBJ2-7; a weak D match, TRBD1 (6 bases). Between the trimmed V and J ends, which lost 3 bases and 3 bases, there was a span of 12 bases. CDR1 and CDR2 (germline): GTSNPN, SVGIG (reference sequence). The CDR3 is 13 residues long. CDR3 sequence (DNA): TGTGCCTGGAGGGGAGACAGGTACTACGAGCAGTACTTC. It is translated as CAWRGDRYYEQYF.

The chain couples TRBV7-9 to TRBJ2-7; D possibly matches TRBD1 or TRBD2 (5 bases each). CDR3 size: 14 residues. The V end was cut by 4 bases, the J end by 5 bases, with 15 bases between. CDR1 and CDR2 (germline): SEHNR, FQNEAQ (reference sequence). The CDR3 region is CASSSSGPLHEQYF. Here the CDR3 DNA reads TGTGCCAGCAGCTCCTCGGGACCCCTCCACGAGCAGTACTTC.

The chain couples TRBV5-8 to TRBJ1-2; 7 bases align to TRBD1. The ends lost 0 bases at V and 4 bases at J; junction bases unmatched: 6. This CDR3 is 15 amino acids long. Germline CDR1 is SGHTS and CDR2 is YDEGEE. CDR3 coding DNA: TGTGCCAGCAGCTTGGAACAGGGGAGAATCTATGGCTACACCTTC. Its protein is CASSLEQGRIYGYTF. The complete variable domain, with remaining parts taken from reference TRBV5-8 and TRBJ1-2, reads EAGVTQSPTHLIKTRGQQATLRCSPISGHTSVYWYQQALGLGLQFLLWYDEGEERNRGNFPPRFSGRQFPNYSSELNVNALELEDSALYLCASSLEQGRIYGYTFGSGTRLTVV.

The V and J genes are TRBV30 and TRBJ1-5; 8 bases fit TRBD1. The CDR3 covers 16 residues. The V gene end was trimmed by 0 bases and the J gene end by 5 bases; junction bases not matched to a gene: 9. Germline values: CDR1 GTSNPN, CDR2 SVGIG (reference sequence). As DNA, the CDR3 is TGTGCCTGGAGTGTTGGTGACAGGGGTTCGTATCAGCCCCAGCATTTT. It encodes CAWSVGDRGSYQPQHF.

V is TRBV10-3 and J is TRBJ2-3; the D is unclear. From germline, CDR1 is ENHRY and CDR2 SYGVKD. V was trimmed by 2 bases and J by 4 bases, leaving 16 bases between them. The CDR3 extends over 16 amino acids. The CDR3 sequence: CAISEAGRTKADTQYF. In DNA, the CDR3 is TGTGCCATCAGTGAGGCCGGGCGCACGAAGGCAGATACGCAGTATTTT.

This chain joins TRBV30 and TRBJ1-1; no firm D call. Trimming took 0 bases from V and 1 from J, leaving 6 bases between them. This CDR3 spans 13 amino acids. Germline V gene lookup returns CDR1 GTSNPN and CDR2 SVGIG (reference sequence). The CDR3 is CAWSVRGNTEAFF. Here the CDR3 DNA reads TGTGCCTGGAGTGTACGGGGGAACACTGAAGCTTTCTTT.

The chain employs TRBV10-3 and TRBJ2-5; 14 bases are a match to TRBD2. V shed 4 bases and J 5 bases; nucleotides not matched to a gene: 3. CDR3 length: 15 residues. Looked up from germline, CDR1 is ENHRY and CDR2 is SYGVKD. The CDR3: CAISGGLAGEETQYF. CDR3 DNA sequence: TGTGCCATCAGTGGGGGACTAGCGGGGGAGGAGACCCAGTACTTC.

A note on this clone: Given a much more abundant clone one base away, this may be a read error. The chain combines TRBV2 with TRBJ2-7; the match to TRBD1 covers 9 bases. CDR1 and CDR2 from the germline V gene are SNHLY and FYNNEI. V lost 8 bases, J lost 4 bases, and 6 bases stayed unmatched. The CDR3 consists of 13 residues. The CDR3 nucleotides read TGTGCCAGCGGTGTGGGACAGGGATACGAGCAGTACTTC. It is translated as CASGVGQGYEQYF.

This clone was counted once. V and J are TRBV15 and TRBJ2-5; 7 bases are shared with TRBD2. Trimming removed 7 bases from V and 4 bases from J; junction bases left unmatched: 15. The CDR3 spans 16 residues. Germline assignment: CDR1 LNHNV and CDR2 YYDKDF (reference sequence). Here the CDR3 DNA reads TGTGCCACCACAACGTTTCGGGTTCCGGGAGGAGAGACCCAGTACTTC. Its translation: CATTTFRVPGGETQYF. The variable domain in full, with the rest retrieved from reference TRBV15 and TRBJ2-5, is DAMVIQNPRYQVTQFGKPVTLSCSQTLNHNVMYWYQQKSSQAPKLLFHYYDKDFNNEADTPDNFQSRRPNTSFCFLDIRSPGLGDTAMYLCATTTFRVPGGETQYFGPGTRLLVL.

This chain uses TRBV7-6 with TRBJ2-5, with D possibly TRBD1 on 5 matching bases. CDR1 is SGHVS, CDR2 FNYEAQ, per germline. Trimming took off 5 bases at V and 4 bases at J, with 20 bases between the two ends. There are 16 residues in the CDR3. CDR3 region: CASSLKHPQVSETQYF. The CDR3, as DNA: TGTGCCAGCAGCCTTAAGCATCCACAGGTATCAGAGACCCAGTACTTC. Filled out from reference TRBV7-6 and TRBJ2-5, the complete variable domain reads GAGVSQSPRYKVTKRGQDVALRCDPISGHVSLYWYRQALGQGPEFLTYFNYEAQQDKSGLPNDRFSAERPEGSISTLTIQRTEQRDSAMYRCASSLKHPQVSETQYFGPGTRLLVL.

V gene TRBV7-2 combines with J gene TRBJ2-3, with 12 bases fitting TRBD1. Germline loops: CDR1 SGHTA, CDR2 FQGNSA. V lost 5 bases, J lost 3 bases, and 3 bases stayed unmatched. The CDR3 sequence is 15 residues long. CDR3 sequence: CASSGDRGRTDTQYF. The CDR3, as DNA: TGTGCCAGCAGCGGGGACAGGGGGCGGACAGATACGCAGTATTTT. Variable domain in full (rest from reference TRBV7-2 and TRBJ2-3): GAGVSQSPSNKVTEKGKDVELRCDPISGHTALYWYRQSLGQGLEFLIYFQGNSAPDKSGLPSDRFSAERTGGSVSTLTIQRTQQEDSAVYLCASSGDRGRTDTQYFGPGTRLTVL.